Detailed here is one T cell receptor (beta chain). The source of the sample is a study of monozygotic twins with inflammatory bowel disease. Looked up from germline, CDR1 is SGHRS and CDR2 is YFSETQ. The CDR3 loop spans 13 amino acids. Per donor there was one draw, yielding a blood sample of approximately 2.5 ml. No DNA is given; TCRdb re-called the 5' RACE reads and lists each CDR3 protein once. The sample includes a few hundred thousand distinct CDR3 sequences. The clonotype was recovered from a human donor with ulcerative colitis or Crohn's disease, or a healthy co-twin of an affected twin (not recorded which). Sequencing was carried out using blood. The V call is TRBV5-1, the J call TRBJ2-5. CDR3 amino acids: CASSKLTEETQYF.